Listed below are T cell receptor beta chains from one sample, sequenced in a study of read filtering for tumor transcriptome and immune sequencing. Each CDR3 protein is one row after TCRdb ran MiXCR on the reads. The sample lists nearly 60,000 distinct CDR3 sequences; approximately 13% were seen once. The sequencing sample was made of a population of CD138-negative cells sorted from bone marrow. These receptors all come from a donor at least 40 years old with multiple myeloma. CDR3s include the opening cysteine and the closing phenylalanine or tryptophan. A D gene is named only where the DNA matches it firmly. Clone sizes are given selectively: once, few, many, or a class where the clone is expanded.

V	D	size	J	CDR3	DNA
TRBV20-1	-	many	TRBJ1-5	CSARYAERPQHF	TGCAGTGCTAGATACGCCGAGAGGCCCCAGCATTTT
TRBV29-1	TRBD2	many	TRBJ2-3	CSVVPGLGRDTQYF	TGCAGCGTTGTCCCCGGACTAGGGAGGGATACGCAGTATTTT
TRBV6-5	-	many	TRBJ2-4	CASSFAGEGKNIQYF	TGTGCCAGCAGTTTCGCAGGGGAAGGCAAAAACATTCAGTACTTC
TRBV7-9	-	many	TRBJ2-1	CASSFGDGSYNEQFF	TGTGCCAGCAGCTTTGGGGACGGATCCTACAATGAGCAGTTCTTC
TRBV20-1	-	-	TRBJ2-2	CSARGPDRNTGELFF	TGCAGTGCTAGGGGGCCGGACAGGAACACCGGGGAGCTGTTTTTT
TRBV7-6	TRBD1	many	TRBJ1-1	CASSLAGQGTEAFF	TGTGCCAGCAGCTTAGCGGGACAGGGCACTGAAGCTTTCTTT
TRBV5-4	TRBD1	many	TRBJ2-7	CASSSDRGPYEQYF	TGTGCCAGCAGCTCGGACAGGGGGCCCTACGAGCAGTACTTC
TRBV25-1	TRBD2	few	TRBJ2-3	CASGQLAGARTDTQYF	TGTGCCAGCGGTCAACTAGCGGGGGCCCGCACAGATACGCAGTATTTT
TRBV5-1	TRBD2	many	TRBJ2-1	CASSWGGTSSYNEQFF	TGCGCCAGCAGCTGGGGGGGGACTAGCTCCTACAATGAGCAGTTCTTC
TRBV11-2	TRBD1	few	TRBJ1-1	CASSLGLRDRAKAFF	TGTGCCAGCAGCTTAGGGCTCCGGGACAGGGCGAAGGCTTTCTTT
TRBV2	-	many	TRBJ1-4	CASSLGGGTNEKLFF	TGTGCCAGCAGTCTGGGTGGGGGTACTAATGAAAAACTGTTTTTT
TRBV7-9	-	-	TRBJ2-3	CASSQSVDTQYF	TGTGCCAGCAGCCAGAGCGTGGATACGCAGTATTTT
TRBV11-2	TRBD1	many	TRBJ2-1	CASSYRDRGYNEQFF	TGTGCCAGCAGCTACCGGGACAGGGGATACAATGAGCAGTTCTTC
TRBV20-1	TRBD1	many	TRBJ2-7	CSAKGQGATYEQYF	TGCAGTGCTAAAGGACAGGGGGCGACGTACGAGCAGTACTTC
TRBV24-1	-	many	TRBJ2-2	CATSDSTGNTGELFF	TGTGCCACCAGTGATTCAACAGGGAACACCGGGGAGCTGTTTTTT
TRBV11-2	-	many	TRBJ1-6	CASRLNSPLHF	TGTGCCAGTCGATTAAATTCACCCCTCCACTTT
TRBV12-3/TRBV12-4	TRBD1	-	TRBJ2-5	CASLGTGGEKTQYF	TGTGCCAGCCTCGGGACAGGGGGTGAAAAGACCCAGTACTTC